Given below is one TCR beta chain in context. What this receptor recognizes is not known. Base qualities are not at hand, and no much larger clone is one base apart. These data belong to a study of technical replicates of blood from a handful of donors (dated by TCRdb to about 2017). Taken from cysteine to phenylalanine, the CDR3 has 13 residues. CDR3 DNA only is kept here, 39 bases in frame from base 1. V is cut by 0 bases and J by 7 bases, and the space between the germline ends is 7 bases. The germline V gene yields MNHNS for CDR1 and SASEGT for CDR2. The library was made by the immunoSEQ multiplex PCR assay. TCRdb stores this immuneACCESS table with in-frame sequences only. Part of the clones is absent; in the studies checked, under half of the shortfall reflects unresolved V genes, and no reason is known for the rest. The sample profile shows tens of thousands of clones; around 94% of them were found once. The ten biggest clones cover more than 0.3% of the sample.

The sequence joins TRBV6-1 to TRBJ1-3; perhaps TRBD1 is the D gene, with 5 bases matching. The TCR originated in a human donor in good health. The sequenced sample was T cells isolated from PBMCs. The DNA sequence is TGTGCCAGCAGTGAAGCCCCAGGGAACACCATATATTTT. It codes for CASSEAPGNTIYF.